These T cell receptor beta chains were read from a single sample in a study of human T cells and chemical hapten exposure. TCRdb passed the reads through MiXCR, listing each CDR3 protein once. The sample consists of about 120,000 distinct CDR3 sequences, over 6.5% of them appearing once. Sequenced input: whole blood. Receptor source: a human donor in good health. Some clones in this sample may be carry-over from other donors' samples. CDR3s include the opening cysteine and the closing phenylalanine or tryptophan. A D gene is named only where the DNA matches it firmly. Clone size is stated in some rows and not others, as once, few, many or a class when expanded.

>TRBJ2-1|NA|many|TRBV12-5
TGTGCTAGTGGTTTGGACAGGGAGAATGAGCAGTTCTTC
CASGLDRENEQFF
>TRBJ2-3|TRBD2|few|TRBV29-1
TGCAGCGTTGAAGGGGGTTTTAGCGGGGTCTTCACAGATACGCAGTATTTT
CSVEGGFSGVFTDTQYF
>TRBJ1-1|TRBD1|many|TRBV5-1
TGCGCCAGCAGCTTCCAGGGGGAGACTGAAGCTTTCTTT
CASSFQGETEAFF
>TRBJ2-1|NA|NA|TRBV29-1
TGCAGCGTTGAAGACCGTCAGATAAACAATGAGCAGTTCTTC
CSVEDRQINNEQFF
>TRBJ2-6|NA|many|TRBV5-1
TGCGCCAGCAGCTTGGAACCTCCGGGCCTCTTGAGCTCTGGGGCCAACGTCCTGACTTTC
CASSLEPPGLLSSGANVLTF
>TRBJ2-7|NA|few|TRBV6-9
TGTGCCAGCGGAGGCAGCCCCTACGAGCAGTACTTC
CASGGSPYEQYF
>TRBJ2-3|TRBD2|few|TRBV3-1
TGTGCCAGCAGCCAAGAGGGACTAGCGGGAGCAACCACAGATACGCAGTATTTT
CASSQEGLAGATTDTQYF
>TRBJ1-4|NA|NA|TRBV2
TGTGCCAGCAGAGAGCCCACATTCAGTGCAACTAATGAAAAACTGTTTTTT
CASREPTFSATNEKLFF
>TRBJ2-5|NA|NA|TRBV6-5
TGTGCCAGCAGTTACTCAGGCCCCGGGGAGGTGGTGGAGACCCAGTACTTC
CASSYSGPGEVVETQYF
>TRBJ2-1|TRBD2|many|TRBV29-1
TGCAGCGTTGGAGGGAGGGCTATCAATGAGCAGTTCTTC
CSVGGRAINEQFF
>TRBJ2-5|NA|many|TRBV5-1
TGTGCCAGCAGCTCCCAAGAGACCCAGTACTTC
CASSSQETQYF
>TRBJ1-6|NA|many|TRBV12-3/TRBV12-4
TGTGCCAGCAGTTTTGGAAATTCACCCCTCCACTTT
CASSFGNSPLHF
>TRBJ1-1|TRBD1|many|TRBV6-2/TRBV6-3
TGTGCCAGCAGTTACCCCGGCAGGGGGCGGGTAACTGAAGCTTTCTTT
CASSYPGRGRVTEAFF
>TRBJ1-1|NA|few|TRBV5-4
TGTGCCAGCAGCTTTGCCCGAGGGGGCACTGAAGCTTTCTTT
CASSFARGGTEAFF
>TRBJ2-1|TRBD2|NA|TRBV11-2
TGTGCCAGCCGGCCGAGACTAGCGGACAATGAGCAGTTCTTC
CASRPRLADNEQFF
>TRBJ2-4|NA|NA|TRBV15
TGTGCCACCAGCAGAGGCAGAGACCTAGCCAAAAACATTCAGTACTTC
CATSRGRDLAKNIQYF
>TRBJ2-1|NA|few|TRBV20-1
TGCAGTGCTAGGTCGACCCCTGGGAATGAGCAGTTCTTC
CSARSTPGNEQFF
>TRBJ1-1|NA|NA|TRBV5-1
TGCGCCAGCAGCTTTGGGGATTCGAACACTGAAGCTTTCTTT
CASSFGDSNTEAFF
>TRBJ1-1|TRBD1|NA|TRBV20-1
TGCAGTGCTCGCCCGCGACAGGGAAACACTGAAGCTTTCTTT
CSARPRQGNTEAFF
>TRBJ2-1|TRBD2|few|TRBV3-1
TGTGCCAGCAGCCAAGATGCAACTAGCGGGCTGCTTGGGGAGCAGTTCTTC
CASSQDATSGLLGEQFF
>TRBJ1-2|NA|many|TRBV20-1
TGCAGTGCGAAGAGGACAGAAAACTATGGCTACACCTTC
CSAKRTENYGYTF
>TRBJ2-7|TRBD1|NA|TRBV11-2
TGTGCCAGCAGCTTAGAGGGGACAGGGCCCTACGAGCAGTACTTC
CASSLEGTGPYEQYF
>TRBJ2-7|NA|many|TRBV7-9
TGTGCCAGCAGCTTGAGGGGGACTCCAGCGAACGAGCAGTACTTC
CASSLRGTPANEQYF
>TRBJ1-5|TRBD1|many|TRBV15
TGTGCCACTCAGGGACAGGGGACCCGCAATCAGCCCCAGCATTTT
CATQGQGTRNQPQHF
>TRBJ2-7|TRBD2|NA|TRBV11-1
TGTGCCAGCAGCTCACCCGGACTAGCGCACGACTCCTACGAGCAGTACTTC
CASSSPGLAHDSYEQYF
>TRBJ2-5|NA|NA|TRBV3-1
TGTGCCAGCAGCCCGAATCAAGAGACCCAGTACTTC
CASSPNQETQYF
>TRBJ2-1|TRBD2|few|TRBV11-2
TGTGCCAGCAGCTTAGGCCGAGGGACTAGCGGCAGTTACAATGAGCAGTTCTTC
CASSLGRGTSGSYNEQFF
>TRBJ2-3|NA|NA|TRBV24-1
TGTGCCACCAGTGAGAGGGGGGATACGCAGTATTTT
CATSERGDTQYF
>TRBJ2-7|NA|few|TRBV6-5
TGTGCCAGCAGTAATGCCTACGAGCAGTACTTC
CASSNAYEQYF
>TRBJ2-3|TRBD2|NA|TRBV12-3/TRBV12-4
TGTGCCAGCAGTTTGACTAGCGGGACGGCAGATACGCAGTATTTT
CASSLTSGTADTQYF
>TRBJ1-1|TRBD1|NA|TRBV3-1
TGTGCCAGCAGCTTAAAAAGACAGGGGACTGAAGCTTTCTTT
CASSLKRQGTEAFF
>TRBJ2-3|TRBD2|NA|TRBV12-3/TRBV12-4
TGTGCCAGCTCCGGGACTAGCGGGATCGTAGATACGCAGTATTTT
CASSGTSGIVDTQYF
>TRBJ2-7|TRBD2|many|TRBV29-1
TGCAGCGTTCGGGAGGCCGAGCAGTACTTC
CSVREAEQYF
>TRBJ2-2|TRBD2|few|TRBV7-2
TGTGCCAGCAGCCGATTACTAGCGTCGAACACCGGGGAGCTGTTTTTT
CASSRLLASNTGELFF
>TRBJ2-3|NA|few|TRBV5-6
TGTGCCAGCAACCGGGTGGGGGGGGCAACAGATACGCAGTATTTT
CASNRVGGATDTQYF
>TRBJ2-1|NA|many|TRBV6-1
TGTGCCAGCAGTGAAGTAGCGCCAAATGAGCAGTTCTTC
CASSEVAPNEQFF
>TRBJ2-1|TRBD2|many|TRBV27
TGTGCCAGCAGTTTATCGGGCCTAGCGGGAGGTAGTGAGCAGTTCTTC
CASSLSGLAGGSEQFF
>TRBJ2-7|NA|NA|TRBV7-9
TGTGCCAGCAGCCCCTGGGACTTGGCGGCCTACGAGCAGTACTTC
CASSPWDLAAYEQYF
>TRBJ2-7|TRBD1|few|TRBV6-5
TGTGCCAGCAGTTCCCTTCGGACAGGGATCTACGAGCAGTACTTC
CASSSLRTGIYEQYF
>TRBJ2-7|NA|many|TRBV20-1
TGCAGTGCGAACAAAGGGGGGGGCTACGAGCAGTACTTC
CSANKGGGYEQYF
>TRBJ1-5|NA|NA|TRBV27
TGTGCCAGCAGTCCCCGTGGGAGGGCGGGCAATCAGCCCCAGCATTTT
CASSPRGRAGNQPQHF
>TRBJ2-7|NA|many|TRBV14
TGTGCCAGCAGCCAAGATTGGTACGAGCAGTACTTC
CASSQDWYEQYF
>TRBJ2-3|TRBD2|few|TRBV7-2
TGTGCCAGCAGCATCAAAGGGACTAGCGCTCCCGCAGATACGCAGTATTTT
CASSIKGTSAPADTQYF
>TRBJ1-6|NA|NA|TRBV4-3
TGCGCCAGCAGCCGATTTCGGGCTAGCTCCTATAATTCACCCCTCCACTTT
CASSRFRASSYNSPLHF
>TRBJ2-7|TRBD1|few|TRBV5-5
TGTGCCAGCAGCCAGACGGACAGGGGGCGGTACGAGCAGTACTTC
CASSQTDRGRYEQYF
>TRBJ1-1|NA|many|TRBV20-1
TGCAGTGCTAGAGCTCTCCAGGACACTGAAGCTTTCTTT
CSARALQDTEAFF
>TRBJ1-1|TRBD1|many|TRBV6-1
TGTGCCAGCAATAGGGACAGTGAAGCTTTCTTT
CASNRDSEAFF
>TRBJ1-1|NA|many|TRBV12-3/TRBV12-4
TGTGCCAGCAGTTTTCTCCTTTTAAACACTGAAGCTTTCTTT
CASSFLLLNTEAFF
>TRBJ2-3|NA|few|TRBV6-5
TGTGCCAGCAGATTTAGTACATTGGGTACGCAGTATTTT
CASRFSTLGTQYF
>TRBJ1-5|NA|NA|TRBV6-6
TGTGCCAGCAGTGAAACCCAACCACAGATCAATCAGCCCCAGCATTTT
CASSETQPQINQPQHF
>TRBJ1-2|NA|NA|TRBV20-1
TGCAGTGCTAGAGATCGAGTAGCTAACTATGGCTACACCTTC
CSARDRVANYGYTF
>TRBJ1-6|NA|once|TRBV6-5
TGTGCCAGCAGTTACTCGACCCATGGACCTTATAATTCACCCCTCCACTTT
CASSYSTHGPYNSPLHF
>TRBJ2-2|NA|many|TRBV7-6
TGTGCCAGCAGCTCCCTAAACACCGGGGAGCTGTTTTTT
CASSSLNTGELFF
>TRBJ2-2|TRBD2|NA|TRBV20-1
TGCAGTGCTAGAATAGCGGGAGGGACCGGGGAGCTGTTTTTT
CSARIAGGTGELFF
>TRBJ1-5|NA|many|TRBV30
TGTGCCTGGGACAAAGGGTCGAATCAGCCCCAGCATTTT
CAWDKGSNQPQHF